In this sample, the clone carrying this T cell receptor beta chain turned up many times. Its antigen is not known. This entry is derived from a study of T-cell reconstitution after alpha-beta-depleted transplantation in children. Study-wide results and limits: Several hundred expanded graft clones reportedly supplied alpha-beta T cells about two months after transplant. T-cell numbers and diversity, one year after transplant, stemmed largely from T cells that were newly produced. The origin of high day-60 TCRbeta diversity in some patients lay in surviving recipient T cells and thymic progenitors.

TCRbeta library preparation incorporated unique molecular identifiers. TCRdb re-derived calls from the PCR reads in MiXCR, one entry per CDR3 protein. The table shows 280,000 or so distinct CDR3 sequences, with under 14% occurring only once. The receptor was derived from a male patient between 2 and 10 years old who had a stem cell transplant for chronic granulomatous disease, so the T cells may come from the graft donor. This sample comprised peripheral blood, obtained 180 days after TCRalphabeta/CD19-depleted stem cell transplant.

Here the CDR3 DNA reads TGCAGTGCTAGTTTTACAGGAAAACTGTTTTTT. As protein: CSASFTGKLFF. The chain recombines TRBV20-1 with TRBJ1-4, with D possibly being TRBD1 (5 bases). V lost 3 bases, J lost 10 bases, and 9 bases lay in between. The germline gives CDR1 DFQATT, CDR2 SNEGSKA (reference sequence). The CDR3 runs 11 residues.